This TCR beta chain was recorded in a study of spatial heterogeneity in lung cancer. Study-wide points: Tumors with more nonsynonymous mutations had more expanded intratumoral alpha and beta TCRs.

The CDR3 extends over 15 amino acids. Trimming stripped 5 bases from V and 0 bases from J, with 10 bases between. The V gene's germline CDR1 is SNHLY and CDR2 FYNNEI. This clonotype was seen many times. Its specificity is not known. TCRdb re-analysed the 5' RACE reads in MiXCR, keeping a single row per CDR3 protein. Of some 97,000 distinct CDR3 sequences in the sample, approximately 4% were seen once. Time point noted: sample taken at primary tumor resection. There were 70 to 80 donors, all of them untreated patients with early-stage non-small cell lung cancer. No cells were sorted before sequencing. The whole RNA sequenced was extracted from tumor, nontumor lung or frozen PBMC.

The chain combines TRBV2 with TRBJ2-2; the D is unclear. The origin of this receptor is a male donor with early-stage non-small cell lung cancer. The specimen was lung tumor tissue, collected at surgery. The CDR3 spells CASSRTDANTGELFF. In DNA, the CDR3 is TGTGCCAGCAGTCGGACGGACGCGAACACCGGGGAGCTGTTTTTT. The full variable domain, its missing parts supplied by reference TRBV2 and TRBJ2-2, is EPEVTQTPSHQVTQMGQEVILRCVPISNHLYFYWYRQILGQKVEFLVSFYNNEISEKSEIFDDQFSVERPDGSNFTLKIRSTKLEDSAMYFCASSRTDANTGELFFGEGSRLTVL.